This T cell receptor beta chain was obtained from a study of diagnostic markers for celiac disease. There are 14 residues in the CDR3. Germline CDR1 reads MNHEY; CDR2 reads SMNVEV (reference sequence). This clonotype is labeled medium-sized based on frequency. TCRdb re-called the reads; every CDR3 protein appears as one record, without DNA. The specimen's table records roughly 3,500 distinct CDR3 sequences. The receptor's source is a human donor. This table probably holds off-target reads from a library built for another chain. Material for sequencing was either unsorted cells or a sorted T cell fraction (not recorded which). The gene calls are TRBV27 and TRBJ1-5; TCRdb names TRBD1, which stays unverified in the absence of DNA. CDR3 in amino acids: CASSGQGGNQPQHF.